This note documents a single T cell receptor (beta chain) sequence. Its antigen is not known. The sample comes from a study of CXCR3-negative and CXCR3-positive naive CD8 T cells. Whole-study results and caveats: Naive CXCR3-positive and CXCR3-negative cells shared TRBV-TRBJ usage; memory cells diverged. In both naive subsets diversity was comparably high, whereas memory CD8+ cells showed much lower diversity.

The CDR3 extends over 14 amino acids. Preparation of TRB cDNA libraries relied on 5' RACE carrying UMI labels. TCRdb re-called the 5' RACE reads; every CDR3 protein appears as one record, without DNA. The sample table sets out over 35,000 distinct CDR3 sequences. Specimen: memory CD8+ T cells from blood. This chain links TRBV12-3 or TRBV12-4 with TRBJ2-7; the TRBD1 assignment by TCRdb is unverifiable without DNA. This TCR was recovered from a human donor in good health. Some clones in this sample may be carry-over from other donors' samples. CDR3 loop: CASSYPGQSYEQYF.